This TCR beta chain was identified during a study of T cells in Graves' hyperthyroidism and ophthalmopathy (dated by TCRdb to the late 2010s). About the full investigation: Peripheral blood was sampled at the time of initial diagnosis, prior to any treatment. TCR V-J signatures able to tell the groups apart were searched for in a discovery cohort of 90 to 100 patients, of whom over 40 had Graves' ophthalmopathy and about 60 had stable Graves' hyperthyroidism. Prospective prediction of ophthalmopathy was tested in an independent validation cohort consisting of some 18 hyperthyroidism patients and 15 or so patients who later progressed to ophthalmopathy. The roughly 91 discovery patients were randomly divided into training and test sets at a 7:3 ratio. In roughly six Graves' hyperthyroidism patients, the study also compared T-cell repertoires from thyroid tissue with T-cell repertoires from blood. Once sampling was done, hyperthyroidism patients were given methimazole at a starting dose of 30 mg daily, whereas ophthalmopathy patients were given high-dose intravenous methylprednisolone. TCR Vbeta CDR3 sequencing of approximately 140 peripheral blood samples (approximately 44 ophthalmopathy, 75 hyperthyroidism and roughly 17 progressor patients) is reported in the paper. Paper-wide results and their limitations: Most expanded thyroid clonotypes (frequency above 0.001) were also found in blood, which suggests that blood repertoires may mirror thyroid immune responses. During validation, the model predicted progression to ophthalmopathy a median of about 6.5 months ahead of onset, with roughly 65% sensitivity and 72.22% specificity. A 13 V-J signature model separated ophthalmopathy from stable hyperthyroidism, with 87.88% sensitivity and roughly 84% specificity in cross-validation and 80%/75% in testing. Sample size was not statistically predetermined, and blinding of investigators to group allocation was not performed.

This clonotype has just a few counts. Its cognate antigen has yet to be identified. No clone much larger than this one lies a single base away; base qualities are absent. In the ophthalmopathy patients, disease was moderately to severely active, with a Clinical Activity Score of 3 or more, a NOSPECS grade of 4 or more, and a duration of less than 3 months. The study excluded patients with uncontrolled infections, other autoimmune diseases, pregnancy or lactation. Clinical symptoms, serum thyroxine and TRAb, thyroid ultrasound, and orbital computed tomography formed the basis for the diagnoses. PBMCs were separated from 10 ml of fresh peripheral blood using Ficoll-Paque density gradient centrifugation. Trizol reagent was used to extract total RNA, and RNA quality was then checked on an Agilent 2100 Bioanalyzer. From the cysteine through the phenylalanine, the CDR3 covers 16 amino acids. Solely the CDR3 DNA is kept, with 48 bases framed from the first base. V lost 7 bases and J lost 4 bases, and the count of bases not matched to a germline gene is 15. Looking up the germline V gene (reference sequence) yields CDR1 LNHDA and CDR2 SQIVND.

The TCR beta CDR3 regions were amplified from RNA transcripts. A first-round RT-PCR of the TCR CDR3 used the HTBI primer set with the Qiagen OneStep RT-PCR kit. A second multiplex PCR round built the libraries, followed by size selection and purification. Paired-end sequencing of the libraries was performed with 100 bp reads on an Illumina HiSeq2000. The original pipeline was this. SOAPnuke was used to process the raw data, with reads discarded if the reads contained adapters or uncalled bases, had a mean Phred below 15, or lacked an exact constant-primer or identifier match. High-quality paired reads were merged with COPE v1.2.5, and unique nucleotide sequences were defined as clonotypes. Clonotypes were aligned to IMGT TRBV, TRBD and TRBJ reference segments using MiTCR v1.1. The analysis included only V-J combinations with a frequency above 0.0001, which together covered around 99% of the repertoires. The TCS score was defined as the ratio of F50 (clonal expansion) to E x V (chaos), calculated using BLOSUM62-based TCRdist between CDR3 peptides within each V-J. Welch's t-statistics and random forest reduced several hundred V-J features to about 13, which were used in a naive Bayes classifier (R e1071). TCRdb handled the public reads itself, with Q25 trimming in fastp and clone calling in MiXCR, and kept productive beta chains. Rows matching on CDR3 protein sequence are summarized as one entry with the most common DNA and genes. Clone size and V and J calls follow TCRdb, not the original study. This sample has hundreds of thousands of distinct CDR3 sequences in its table, and 13% to 15% of those were observed once. Approximately 12% of the sample lies in the top ten.

The receptor chain draws on TRBV19 and TRBJ2-5, with 7 central nucleotides matching TRBD1. Sequences were obtained from blood. This clonotype originated in a woman between 45 and 65 years old with Graves' ophthalmopathy. The CDR3 is CASTGRQGPYRETQYF. Read as DNA, the sequence is TGTGCCAGTACCGGCCGACAGGGTCCTTACCGAGAGACCCAGTACTTC.